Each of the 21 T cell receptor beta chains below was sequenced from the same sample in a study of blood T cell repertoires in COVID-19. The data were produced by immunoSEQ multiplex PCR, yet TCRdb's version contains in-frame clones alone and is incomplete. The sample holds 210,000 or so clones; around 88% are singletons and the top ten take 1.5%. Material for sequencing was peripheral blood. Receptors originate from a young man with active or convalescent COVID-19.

The CDR3 DNA sequence: TGCAGTGCTAGGACACTCTACGAGCAGTACTTC. Its protein product is CSARTLYEQYF. The gene calls are TRBV20-1 and TRBJ2-7; D not resolved. Germline CDR1 and CDR2: DFQATT and SNEGSKA (reference sequence). This CDR3 contains 11 residues. The V and J ends lost 3 bases and 3 bases respectively, with 6 bases between them.

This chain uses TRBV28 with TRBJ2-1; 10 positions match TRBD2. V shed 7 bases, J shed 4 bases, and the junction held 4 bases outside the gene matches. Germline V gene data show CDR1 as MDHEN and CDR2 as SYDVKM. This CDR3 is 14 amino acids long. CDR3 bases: TGTGCCAGCATTTGGACTAGCGGTTACAATGAGCAGTTCTTC. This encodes CASIWTSGYNEQFF.

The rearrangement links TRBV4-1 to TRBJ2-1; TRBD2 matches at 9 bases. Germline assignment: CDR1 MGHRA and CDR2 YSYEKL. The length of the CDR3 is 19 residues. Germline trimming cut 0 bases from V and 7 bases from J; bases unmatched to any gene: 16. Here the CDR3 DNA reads TGCGCCAGCAGCCAAGATCTTTCTCGGCGGCTAGCGGGGACTAATGAGCAGTTCTTC. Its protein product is CASSQDLSRRLAGTNEQFF.

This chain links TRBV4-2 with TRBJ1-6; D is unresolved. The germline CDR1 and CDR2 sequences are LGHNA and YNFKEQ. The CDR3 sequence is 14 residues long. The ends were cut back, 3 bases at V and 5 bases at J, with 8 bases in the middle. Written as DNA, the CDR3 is TGTGCCAGCAGCCAGGGCCGCGATAATTCACCCCTCCACTTT. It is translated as CASSQGRDNSPLHF.

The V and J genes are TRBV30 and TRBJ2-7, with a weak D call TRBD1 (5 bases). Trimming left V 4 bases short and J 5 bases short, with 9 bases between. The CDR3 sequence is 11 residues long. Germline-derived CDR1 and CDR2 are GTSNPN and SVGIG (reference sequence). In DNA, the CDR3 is TGTGCCTGGACAGGGATGGACGAGCAGTACTTC. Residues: CAWTGMDEQYF.

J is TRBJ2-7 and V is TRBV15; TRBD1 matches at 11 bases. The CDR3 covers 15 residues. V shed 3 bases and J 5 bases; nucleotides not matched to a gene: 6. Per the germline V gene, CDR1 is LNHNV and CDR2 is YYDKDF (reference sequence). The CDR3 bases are TGTGCCACCAGCAGGCGGGACAGGGGGAAGAACGAGCAGTACTTC. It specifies CATSRRDRGKNEQYF.

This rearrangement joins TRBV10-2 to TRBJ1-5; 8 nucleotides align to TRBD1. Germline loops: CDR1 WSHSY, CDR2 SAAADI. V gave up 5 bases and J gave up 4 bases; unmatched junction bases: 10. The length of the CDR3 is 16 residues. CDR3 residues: CASSTNRGGTNQPQHF. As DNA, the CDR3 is TGCGCCAGCAGTACAAACAGGGGGGGTACGAATCAGCCCCAGCATTTT.

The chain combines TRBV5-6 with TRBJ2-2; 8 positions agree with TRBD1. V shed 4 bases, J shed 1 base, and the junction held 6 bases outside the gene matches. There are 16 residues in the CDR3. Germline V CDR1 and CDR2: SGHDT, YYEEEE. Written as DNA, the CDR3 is TGTGCCAGCAGCCCTGTGGACAGGGAGAACACCGGGGAGCTGTTTTTT. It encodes CASSPVDRENTGELFF.

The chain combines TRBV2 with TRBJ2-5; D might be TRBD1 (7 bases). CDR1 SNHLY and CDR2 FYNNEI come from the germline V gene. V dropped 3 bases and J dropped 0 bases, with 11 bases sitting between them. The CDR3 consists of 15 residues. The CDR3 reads CASSDRGVYQETQYF. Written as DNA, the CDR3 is TGTGCCAGCAGTGACAGGGGGGTTTACCAAGAGACCCAGTACTTC.

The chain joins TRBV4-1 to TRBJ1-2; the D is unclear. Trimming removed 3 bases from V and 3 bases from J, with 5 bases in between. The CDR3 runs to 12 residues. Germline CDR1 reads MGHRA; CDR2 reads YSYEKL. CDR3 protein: CASSHSDYGYTF. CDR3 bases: TGCGCCAGCAGCCACTCGGACTATGGCTACACCTTC.

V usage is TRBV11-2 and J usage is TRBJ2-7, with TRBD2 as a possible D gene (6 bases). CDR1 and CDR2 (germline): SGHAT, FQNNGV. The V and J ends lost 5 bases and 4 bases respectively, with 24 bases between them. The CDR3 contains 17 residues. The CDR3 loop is CASSPVGRGRTRYEQYF. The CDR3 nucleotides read TGTGCCAGCAGCCCAGTGGGGCGGGGCAGAACGAGGTACGAGCAGTACTTC.

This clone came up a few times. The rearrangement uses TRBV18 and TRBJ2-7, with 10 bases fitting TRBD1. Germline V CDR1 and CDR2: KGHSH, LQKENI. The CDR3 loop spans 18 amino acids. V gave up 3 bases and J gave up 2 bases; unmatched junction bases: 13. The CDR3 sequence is CASSPTRDRGNYPYEQYF. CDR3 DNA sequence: TGTGCCAGCTCACCGACCAGGGACAGGGGTAACTACCCCTACGAGCAGTACTTC.

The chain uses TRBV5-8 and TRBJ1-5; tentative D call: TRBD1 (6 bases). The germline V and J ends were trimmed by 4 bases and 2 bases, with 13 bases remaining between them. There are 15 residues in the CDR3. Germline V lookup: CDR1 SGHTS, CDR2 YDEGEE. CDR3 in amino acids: CASSNGQRGNQPQHF. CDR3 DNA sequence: TGTGCCAGCAGCAACGGACAGAGGGGCAATCAGCCCCAGCATTTT.

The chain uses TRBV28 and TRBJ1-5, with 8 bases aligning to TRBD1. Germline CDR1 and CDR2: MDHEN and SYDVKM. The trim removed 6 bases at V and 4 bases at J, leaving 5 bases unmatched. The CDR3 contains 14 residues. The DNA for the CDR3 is TGTGCCAGCAGCCAGGGGGCGTGGAATCAGCCCCAGCATTTT. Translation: CASSQGAWNQPQHF.

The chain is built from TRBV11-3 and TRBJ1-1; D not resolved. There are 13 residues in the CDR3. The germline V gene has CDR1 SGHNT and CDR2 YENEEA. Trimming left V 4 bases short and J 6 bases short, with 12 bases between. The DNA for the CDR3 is TGTGCCAGCAGCTCCCCCGGGGTCTCTGAAGCTTTCTTT. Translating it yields CASSSPGVSEAFF.

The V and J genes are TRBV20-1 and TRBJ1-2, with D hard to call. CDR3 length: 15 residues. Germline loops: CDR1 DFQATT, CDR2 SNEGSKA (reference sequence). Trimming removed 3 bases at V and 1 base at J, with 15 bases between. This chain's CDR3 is CSASGGSTLNYGYTF. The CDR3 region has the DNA TGCAGTGCTAGTGGAGGGTCCACCCTTAACTATGGCTACACCTTC.

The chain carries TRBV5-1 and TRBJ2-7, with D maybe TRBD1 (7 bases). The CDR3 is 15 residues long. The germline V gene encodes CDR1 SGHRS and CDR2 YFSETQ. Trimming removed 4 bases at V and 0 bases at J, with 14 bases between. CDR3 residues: CASSAGGSISYEQYF. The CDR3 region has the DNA TGCGCCAGCAGCGCAGGGGGGTCAATCTCCTACGAGCAGTACTTC. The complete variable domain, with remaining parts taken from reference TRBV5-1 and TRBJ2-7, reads KAGVTQTPRYLIKTRGQQVTLSCSPISGHRSVSWYQQTPGQGLQFLFEYFSETQRNKGNFPGRFSGRQFSNSRSEMNVSTLELGDSALYLCASSAGGSISYEQYFGPGTRLTVT.

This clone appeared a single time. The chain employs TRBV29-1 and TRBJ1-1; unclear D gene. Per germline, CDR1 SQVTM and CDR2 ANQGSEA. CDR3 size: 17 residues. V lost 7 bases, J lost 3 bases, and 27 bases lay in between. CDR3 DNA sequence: TGCAGCGACTTGCTAATTACGGGGAGGTGGACGGACACTGAAGCTTTCTTT. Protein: CSDLLITGRWTDTEAFF.

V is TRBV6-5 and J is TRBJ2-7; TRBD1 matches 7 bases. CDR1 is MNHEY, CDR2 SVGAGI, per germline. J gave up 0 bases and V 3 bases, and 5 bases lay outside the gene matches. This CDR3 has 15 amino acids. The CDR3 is CASSYVGQSSYEQYF. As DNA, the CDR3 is TGTGCCAGCAGTTATGTGGGACAGAGCTCCTACGAGCAGTACTTC.

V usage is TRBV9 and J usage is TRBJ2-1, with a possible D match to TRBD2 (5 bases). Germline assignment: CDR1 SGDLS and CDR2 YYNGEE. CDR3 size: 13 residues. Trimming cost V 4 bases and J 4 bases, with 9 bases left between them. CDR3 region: CASSSGIYNEQFF. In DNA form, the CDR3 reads TGTGCCAGCAGCTCCGGGATTTACAATGAGCAGTTCTTC.

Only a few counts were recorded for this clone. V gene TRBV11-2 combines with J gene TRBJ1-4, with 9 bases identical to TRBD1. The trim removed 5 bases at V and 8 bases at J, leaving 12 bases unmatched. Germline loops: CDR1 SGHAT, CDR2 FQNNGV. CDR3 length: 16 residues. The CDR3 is CASSPTVTGGWEKLFF. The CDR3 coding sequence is TGTGCCAGCAGCCCAACCGTGACAGGGGGTTGGGAAAAACTGTTTTTT. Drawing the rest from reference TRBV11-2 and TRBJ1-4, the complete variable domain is EAGVAQSPRYKIIEKRQSVAFWCNPISGHATLYWYQQILGQGPKLLIQFQNNGVVDDSQLPKDRFSAERLKGVDSTLKIQPAKLEDSAVYLCASSPTVTGGWEKLFFGSGTQLSVL.